This T cell receptor (beta chain) was sequenced in a study of blood T cell repertoires in COVID-19. About the study: The samples span acute and convalescent COVID-19 from the United States, Italy and Spain.

This clone was detected only a few times. This CDR3 region has 16 residues. Trimming cost V 5 bases and J 2 bases, with 16 bases left between them. Germline CDR1 reads MGHRA; CDR2 reads YSYEKL. Assay used: immunoSEQ multiplex PCR; TCRdb lists only in-frame clones, some missing. This table has roughly 250,000 clones, roughly 90% appearing once. The chain couples TRBV4-1 to TRBJ2-4; possibly TRBD2 for D (6 bases). The sequence was collected from a woman aged 25 to 45 with acute or convalescent COVID-19. Sequenced material: peripheral blood. CDR3 region: CASSLFGSFSKNIQYF. DNA of the CDR3: TGCGCCAGCAGCTTGTTCGGGAGCTTTTCCAAAAACATTCAGTACTTC.